This T cell receptor (beta chain) was identified during a study of early T cells in non-severe SARS-CoV-2 infection (dated by TCRdb to about 2021). At the level of the whole study: Because TCR sequencing relied on bulk RNA taken from unsorted whole blood, pairing of alpha and beta chains was not possible.

In its sample, this clonotype was seen a few times. No antigen is known for it. Per-base qualities were not stored, and no clone one base away is much larger. The full study reports these points: VDJdb matching was skewed toward anti-spike CD8 responses and likely underestimated virus-specific expansions by missing private and CD4 specificities.

Library generation was performed with 5' RACE. Sequencing used a NextSeq 500. Unique molecular identifiers were attached to individual cDNA molecules in the TCR library protocol so that sequencing error and PCR bias could be corrected. Both TCR alpha and beta chains were sequenced, and tight co-correlation was observed between alpha and beta sequence abundances in each sample. As for how the authors treated the data: Decombinator V4 was used to annotate the V gene, J gene and CDR3 of the TCR sequences. Expanded TCRs were defined as changing significantly between any two time points under a Poisson model with p below 0.0001. Abundances of TCRs were expressed as counts per million after normalisation to the total number of TCRs sequenced in each sample. MAIT TCRs were defined by TRAV1-2 paired with TRAJ12, TRAJ20 or TRAJ33, and iNKT TCRs by TRAV10 paired with TRAJ18. VDJdb, accessed on 1 November 2021, was searched for TCRs annotated for CMV, EBV and SARS-CoV-2, and TCRs annotated for more than one antigen were excluded. TCRdb reran the public reads through fastp at Q25 and MiXCR, keeping productive beta chains. Duplicate CDR3 protein sequences are folded into a single record with the most common DNA and genes. The V and J calls and clone size come from TCRdb's table, not from the authors' own analysis. Within this sample are more than 85,000 distinct CDR3 sequences, with 16% of them counted one time only. The top ten constitute roughly 1.3% of the sample.

This was a case-control study nested in a cohort of healthcare workers in London, UK, who had nasopharyngeal swab PCR tests and blood samples taken every week. Healthcare workers were enrolled in the week of the UK lockdown, from 23 to 31 March 2020, and were followed every week for up to roughly 16 weeks. Relative to germline, V is 4 bases shorter and J is 5 bases shorter, with 7 bases between their ends. Per the germline V gene, SGHRS is the CDR1 and YFSETQ is the CDR2. The CDR3 runs 12 amino acids, cysteine and phenylalanine included. Only CDR3 DNA is held: 36 bases, read in frame from base 1. This TCR was sampled from an adult who was a healthcare worker with PCR-confirmed SARS-CoV-2 infection or an uninfected control (not recorded which). Input material: whole blood. The chain couples TRBV5-1 to TRBJ1-5; too little of a D gene remains to name it. The CDR3 region: CASSPDDQPQHF. The DNA sequence is TGCGCCAGCAGCCCGGATGATCAGCCCCAGCATTTT.